This T cell receptor beta chain appears in the sequencing data of a study of cytomegalovirus exposure and HLA in healthy donors. Study in general: Among 150 million to 200 million T cells, an earlier analysis found approximately 110 million unique TCR beta sequences.

Study conclusions and caveats: It was reported that the classifier diagnosed cytomegalovirus status with high specificity and sensitivity in both the original and validation cohorts.

Regarding this clone: Its specificity is unknown.

This CDR3 has 15 amino acids. Looked up from germline, CDR1 is LNHDA and CDR2 is SQIVND (reference sequence). V shed 3 bases, J shed 2 bases, and the junction held 4 bases outside the gene matches. The study ran its PCR with 60 Vbeta and 13 Jbeta primers. Method: immunoSEQ multiplex PCR; TCRdb's copy keeps in-frame clones and lacks some. The repertoire has 100,000 to 120,000 clones, 80% to 85% of them found once; the top ten carry 6.9%. Sequenced sample: PBMCs. The chain employs TRBV19 and TRBJ1-5; 7 bases are shared with TRBD1. The sequence came from a man aged 25 to 40 in good health and CMV-seropositive. CDR3 sequence: CASSMTGNGNQPQHF. DNA of the CDR3: TGTGCCAGTAGTATGACAGGGAACGGCAATCAGCCCCAGCATTTT.